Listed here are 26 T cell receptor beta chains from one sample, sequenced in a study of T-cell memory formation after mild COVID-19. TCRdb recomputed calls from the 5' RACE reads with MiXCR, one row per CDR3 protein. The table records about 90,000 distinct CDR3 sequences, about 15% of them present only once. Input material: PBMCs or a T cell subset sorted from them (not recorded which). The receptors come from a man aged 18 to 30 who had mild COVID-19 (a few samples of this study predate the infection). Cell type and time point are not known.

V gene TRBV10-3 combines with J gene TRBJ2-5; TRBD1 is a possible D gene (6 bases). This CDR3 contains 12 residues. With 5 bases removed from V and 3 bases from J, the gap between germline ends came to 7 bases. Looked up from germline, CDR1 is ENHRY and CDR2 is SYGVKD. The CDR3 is CAISRTEETQYF. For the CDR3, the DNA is TGTGCCATCAGTAGGACAGAAGAGACCCAGTACTTC.

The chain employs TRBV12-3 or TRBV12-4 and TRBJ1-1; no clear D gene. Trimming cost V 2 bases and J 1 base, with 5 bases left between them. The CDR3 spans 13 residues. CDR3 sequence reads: CASSLTPNTEAFF. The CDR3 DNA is TGTGCCAGCAGTTTAACCCCGAACACTGAAGCTTTCTTT.

The CDR3 loop reads CASSYVEGTDTQYF. The CDR3 DNA reads TGTGCCAGCAGTTACGTCGAAGGAACAGATACGCAGTATTTT. The V gene is TRBV6-5, the J gene TRBJ2-3; D is ambiguous. The CDR3 spans 14 residues. V was pared by 2 bases and J by 3 bases, with 9 bases between. From germline, CDR1 is MNHEY and CDR2 SVGAGI.

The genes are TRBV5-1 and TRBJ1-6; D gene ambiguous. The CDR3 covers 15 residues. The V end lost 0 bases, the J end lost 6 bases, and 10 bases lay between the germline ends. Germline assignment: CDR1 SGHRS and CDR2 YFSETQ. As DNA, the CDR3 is TGCGCCAGCAGCTTGGCCGGGCTGCTTAATTCACCCCTCCACTTT. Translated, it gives CASSLAGLLNSPLHF.

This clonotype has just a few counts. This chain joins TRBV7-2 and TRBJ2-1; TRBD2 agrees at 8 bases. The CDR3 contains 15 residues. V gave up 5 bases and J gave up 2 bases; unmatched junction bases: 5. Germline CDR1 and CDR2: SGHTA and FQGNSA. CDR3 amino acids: CASSPSGSPYNEQFF. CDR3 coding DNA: TGTGCCAGCAGCCCGAGCGGGAGCCCCTACAATGAGCAGTTCTTC.

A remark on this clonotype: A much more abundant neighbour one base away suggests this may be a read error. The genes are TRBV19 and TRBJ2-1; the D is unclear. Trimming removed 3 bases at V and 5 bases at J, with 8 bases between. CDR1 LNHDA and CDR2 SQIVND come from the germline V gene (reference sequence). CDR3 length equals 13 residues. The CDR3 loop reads CASSIGFDNEQFF. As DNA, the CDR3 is TGTGCCAGTAGTATCGGATTTGACAATGAGCAGTTCTTC.

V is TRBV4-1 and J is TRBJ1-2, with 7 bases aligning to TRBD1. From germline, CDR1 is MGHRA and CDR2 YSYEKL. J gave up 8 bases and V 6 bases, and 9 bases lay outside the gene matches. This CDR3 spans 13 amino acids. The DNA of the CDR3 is TGCGCCAGCAGTCCGACAGGGAGAGGGGGCTACACCTTC. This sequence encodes CASSPTGRGGYTF.

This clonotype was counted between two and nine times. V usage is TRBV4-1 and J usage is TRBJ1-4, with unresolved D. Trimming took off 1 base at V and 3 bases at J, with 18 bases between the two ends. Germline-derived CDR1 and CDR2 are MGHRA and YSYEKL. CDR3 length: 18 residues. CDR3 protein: CASSQADGNTGANEKLFF. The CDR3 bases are TGCGCCAGCAGCCAAGCGGACGGGAATACTGGGGCTAATGAAAAACTGTTTTTT.

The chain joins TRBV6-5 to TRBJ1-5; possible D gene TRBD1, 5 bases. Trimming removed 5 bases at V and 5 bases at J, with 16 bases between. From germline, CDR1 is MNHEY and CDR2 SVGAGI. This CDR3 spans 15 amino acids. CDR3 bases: TGTGCCAGCAGTAGGGACGATGGAGGCTATCAGCCCCAGCATTTT. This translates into CASSRDDGGYQPQHF.

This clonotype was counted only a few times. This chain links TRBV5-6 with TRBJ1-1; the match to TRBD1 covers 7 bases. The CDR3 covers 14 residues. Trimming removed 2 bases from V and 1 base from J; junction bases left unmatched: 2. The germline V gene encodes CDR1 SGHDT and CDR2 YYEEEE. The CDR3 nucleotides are TGTGCCAGCAGCTTAGGGGGCGCGAACACTGAAGCTTTCTTT. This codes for CASSLGGANTEAFF. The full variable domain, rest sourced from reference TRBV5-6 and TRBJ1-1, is DAGVTQSPTHLIKTRGQQVTLRCSPKSGHDTVSWYQQALGQGPQFIFQYYEEEERQRGNFPDRFSGHQFPNYSSELNVNALLLGDSALYLCASSLGGANTEAFFGQGTRLTVV.

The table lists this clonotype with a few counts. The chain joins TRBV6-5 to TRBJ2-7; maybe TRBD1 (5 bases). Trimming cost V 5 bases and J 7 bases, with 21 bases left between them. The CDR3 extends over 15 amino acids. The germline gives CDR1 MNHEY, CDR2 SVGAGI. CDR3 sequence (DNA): TGTGCCAGCAGTGGGGCCGGAGTTCCTCCTAAAGAGCAGTACTTC. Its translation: CASSGAGVPPKEQYF.

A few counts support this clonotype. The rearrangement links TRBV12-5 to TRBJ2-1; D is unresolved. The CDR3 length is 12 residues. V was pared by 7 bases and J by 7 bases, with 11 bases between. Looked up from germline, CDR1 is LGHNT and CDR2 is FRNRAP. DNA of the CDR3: TGTGCTAGTGTAATAGGGCGAAATGAGCAGTTCTTC. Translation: CASVIGRNEQFF.

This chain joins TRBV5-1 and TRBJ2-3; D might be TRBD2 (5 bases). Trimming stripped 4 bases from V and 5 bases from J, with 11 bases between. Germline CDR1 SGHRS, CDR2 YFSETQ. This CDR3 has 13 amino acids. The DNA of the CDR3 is TGCGCCAGCAGCGGGAGCCCGGGAGATACGCAGTATTTT. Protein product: CASSGSPGDTQYF. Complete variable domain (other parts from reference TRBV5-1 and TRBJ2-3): KAGVTQTPRYLIKTRGQQVTLSCSPISGHRSVSWYQQTPGQGLQFLFEYFSETQRNKGNFPGRFSGRQFSNSRSEMNVSTLELGDSALYLCASSGSPGDTQYFGPGTRLTVL.

The CDR3 here is CASSWPGQDNTGELFF. DNA of the CDR3: TGTGCCAGCAGCTGGCCGGGACAGGACAACACCGGGGAGCTGTTTTTT. The chain recombines TRBV5-6 with TRBJ2-2, with TRBD1 identical over 8 bases. The V segment lost 3 bases and the J segment 2 bases; nucleotides outside the gene matches: 6. Germline CDR1 SGHDT, CDR2 YYEEEE. CDR3 length: 16 amino acids.

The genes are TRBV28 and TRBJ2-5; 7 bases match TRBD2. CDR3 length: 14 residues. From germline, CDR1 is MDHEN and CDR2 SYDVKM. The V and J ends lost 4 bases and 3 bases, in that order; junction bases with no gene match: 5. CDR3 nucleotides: TGTGCCAGCAGTTCTCGTGCGGGGGAAGAGACCCAGTACTTC. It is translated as CASSSRAGEETQYF.

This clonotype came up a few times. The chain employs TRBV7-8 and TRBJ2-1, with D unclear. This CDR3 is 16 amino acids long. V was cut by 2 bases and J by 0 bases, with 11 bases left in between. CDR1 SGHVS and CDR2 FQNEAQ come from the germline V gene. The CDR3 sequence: CASSLLERGSYNEQFF. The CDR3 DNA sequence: TGTGCCAGCAGCTTATTGGAGCGAGGCTCCTACAATGAGCAGTTCTTC.

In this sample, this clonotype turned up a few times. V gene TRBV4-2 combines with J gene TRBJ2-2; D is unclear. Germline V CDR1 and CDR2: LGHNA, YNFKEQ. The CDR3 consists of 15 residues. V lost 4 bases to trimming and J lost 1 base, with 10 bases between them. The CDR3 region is CASSPGGRNTGELFF. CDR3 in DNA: TGTGCCAGCAGCCCCGGTGGAAGGAACACCGGGGAGCTGTTTTTT.

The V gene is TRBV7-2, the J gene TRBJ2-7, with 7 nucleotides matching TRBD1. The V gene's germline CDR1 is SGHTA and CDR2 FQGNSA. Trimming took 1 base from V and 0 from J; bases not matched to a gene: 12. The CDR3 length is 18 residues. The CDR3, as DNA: TGTGCCAGCAGCTTAGGGGACAGCCGAGGGTACCGCTCCTACGAGCAGTACTTC. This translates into CASSLGDSRGYRSYEQYF.

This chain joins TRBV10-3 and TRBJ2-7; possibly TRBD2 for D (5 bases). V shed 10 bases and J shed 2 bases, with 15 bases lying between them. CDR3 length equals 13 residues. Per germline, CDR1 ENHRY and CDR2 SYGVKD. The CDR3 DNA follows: TGTGCCAACCGGCAGGACGGGACCTACGAGCAGTACTTC. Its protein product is CANRQDGTYEQYF.

CDR3 in amino acids: CASSPPGVINSEAFF. CDR3 coding DNA: TGTGCCAGCAGTCCCCCCGGGGTGATAAACTCTGAAGCTTTCTTT. The V and J genes are TRBV27 and TRBJ1-1; D remains ambiguous. CDR3 length equals 15 residues. Germline CDR1 is MNHEY and CDR2 is SMNVEV (reference sequence). Deletions cut 5 bases from V and 6 bases from J, with 19 bases between.

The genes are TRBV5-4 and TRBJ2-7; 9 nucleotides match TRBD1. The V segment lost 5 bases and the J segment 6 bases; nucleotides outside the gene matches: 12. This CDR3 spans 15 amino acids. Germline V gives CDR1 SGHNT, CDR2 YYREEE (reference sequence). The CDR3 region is CASRKEAGTGSEQYF. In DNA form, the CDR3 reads TGTGCCAGCAGAAAAGAGGCCGGGACAGGGAGCGAGCAGTACTTC.

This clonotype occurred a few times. The CDR3 coding sequence is TGCGCCGTGGGAGCTCGAAACACCATATATTTT. Protein sequence: CAVGARNTIYF. The chain carries TRBV4-1 and TRBJ1-3; D is ambiguous. The V gene lost 11 bases and the J gene lost 5 bases, with 10 bases spanning the gap. The germline V gene encodes CDR1 MGHRA and CDR2 YSYEKL. The CDR3 consists of 11 residues.

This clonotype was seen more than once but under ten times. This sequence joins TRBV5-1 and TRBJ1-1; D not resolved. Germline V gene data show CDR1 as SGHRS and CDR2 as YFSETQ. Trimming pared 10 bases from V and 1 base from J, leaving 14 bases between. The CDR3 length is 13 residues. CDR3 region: CACTEGGNTEAFF. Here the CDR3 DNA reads TGCGCCTGCACCGAGGGCGGGAACACTGAAGCTTTCTTT.

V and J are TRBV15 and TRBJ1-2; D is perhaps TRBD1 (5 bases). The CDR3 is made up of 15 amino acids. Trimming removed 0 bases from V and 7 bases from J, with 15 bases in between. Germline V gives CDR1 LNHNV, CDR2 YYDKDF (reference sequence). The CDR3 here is CATSRDREGYRGYTF. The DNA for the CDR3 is TGTGCCACCAGCAGAGATCGGGAGGGGTACCGTGGCTACACCTTC.

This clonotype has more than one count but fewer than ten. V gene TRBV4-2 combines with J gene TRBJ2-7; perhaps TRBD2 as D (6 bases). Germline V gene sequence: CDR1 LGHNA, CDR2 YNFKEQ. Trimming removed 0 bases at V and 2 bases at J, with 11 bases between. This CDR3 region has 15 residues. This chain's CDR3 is CASSQDGGGTYEQYF. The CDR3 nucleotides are TGTGCCAGCAGCCAAGATGGCGGAGGGACCTACGAGCAGTACTTC.

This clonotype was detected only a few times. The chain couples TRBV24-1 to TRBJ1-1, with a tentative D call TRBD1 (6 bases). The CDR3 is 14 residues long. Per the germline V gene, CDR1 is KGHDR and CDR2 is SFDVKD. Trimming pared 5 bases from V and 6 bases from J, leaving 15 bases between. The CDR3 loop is CATSAKGEGAEAFF. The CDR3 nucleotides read TGTGCCACCAGTGCCAAGGGGGAGGGAGCTGAAGCTTTCTTT.